The entry below describes one TCR beta chain. The template-switching step introduced UMIs that carried a 6-nucleotide sample barcode. TCRdb reprocessed the 5' RACE reads and reports one entry per CDR3 protein, with no DNA. Its listing shows some 210,000 distinct CDR3 sequences. The data derive from a study of monozygotic twins with inflammatory bowel disease. This CDR3 region has 12 residues. CDR1 SGHDN and CDR2 FVKESK come from the germline V gene. The source of this sequence is a human donor with ulcerative colitis or Crohn's disease, or a healthy co-twin of an affected twin (not recorded which). The rearrangement joins TRBV14 to TRBJ1-5. Material for sequencing was blood. Here the CDR3 reads CASSQGTQPQHF.